What follows are 6 T cell receptor beta chains derived from one specimen sequenced in a study of low-dose radiotherapy and immunotherapy resistance in tumors. This sample's time point: after trial treatment. Regarding treatment: LDRT plus nivolumab, ipilimumab, low-dose cyclophosphamide and aspirin (RACIN trial). The TCRs were subjected to amplification over approximately 20 PCR cycles employing a constant-region primer in conjunction with a V-primer adapter. In TCRdb, the reads were re-called with MiXCR into one record per CDR3 protein. The profile shows under 60,000 distinct CDR3 sequences, around a third of them singletons. The starting material was PBMCs, obtained after low-dose radiotherapy plus immunotherapy. The receptors come from a male donor with rectosigmoid adenocarcinoma.

This clonotype showed up many times. The rearrangement joins TRBV6-4 to TRBJ2-1, with 11 bases that match TRBD2. Trimming at V came to 6 bases and at J to 8 bases, leaving 9 bases not matched to a gene. CDR3 size: 15 residues. Germline assignment: CDR1 MRHNA and CDR2 SNTAGT. CDR3 bases: TGTGCCAGCAGCGAACTAGCGGGAGAAAAAGATGAGCAGTTCTTC. It encodes CASSELAGEKDEQFF.

The gene calls are TRBV28 and TRBJ1-5; 12 bases agree with TRBD1. Germline CDR1 is MDHEN and CDR2 is SYDVKM. CDR3 length equals 16 residues. V lost 8 bases to trimming and J lost 1 base; unmatched junction nucleotides: 6. The CDR3 loop reads CASCAGTGGSNQPQHF. CDR3 DNA: TGTGCCAGCTGTGCCGGGACAGGGGGCAGCAATCAGCCCCAGCATTTT.

This CDR3 reads CASSQDVGQRADTQYF. The DNA for the CDR3 is TGTGCCAGCAGCCAAGATGTTGGTCAGCGGGCAGATACGCAGTATTTT. This chain uses TRBV3-1 with TRBJ2-3, with D tentatively TRBD2 (6 bases). The CDR3 runs to 16 residues. Trimming cost V 0 bases and J 4 bases, with 14 bases left between them. Looked up from germline, CDR1 is LGHDT and CDR2 is YNNKEL (reference sequence).

As to this clonotype: A far larger clone is one base from this, pointing to a likely read error. This chain connects TRBV28 to TRBJ1-6; D uncertain. Germline V gene lookup returns CDR1 MDHEN and CDR2 SYDVKM. The CDR3 length is 13 residues. CDR3 sequence: CATSDQHNSPLNF. DNA of the CDR3: TGTGCCACCAGTGACCAACATAATTCACCCCTCAACTTT.

The gene calls are TRBV4-1 and TRBJ2-7, with D possibly matching TRBD1 (7 bases). The CDR3 runs to 18 residues. The germline V gene has CDR1 MGHRA and CDR2 YSYEKL. Trimming shortened V by 0 bases and J by 4 bases, and 22 bases separated the two germline ends. The CDR3 loop reads CASSQEGFRGDRKYEQYF. In DNA, the CDR3 is TGCGCCAGCAGCCAAGAGGGTTTTAGGGGGGACAGAAAATACGAGCAGTACTTC.

The chain uses TRBV5-1 and TRBJ2-7; D is perhaps TRBD1 (5 bases). The V gene's germline CDR1 is SGHRS and CDR2 YFSETQ. The CDR3 loop spans 14 amino acids. V was shortened by 0 bases and J by 3 bases, with 10 bases between the two germline ends. CDR3 sequence (DNA): TGCGCCAGCAGCTTGGGAAACAGGTTCTACGAGCAGTACTTC. Protein: CASSLGNRFYEQYF.